The rows below give T cell receptor beta chains drawn from one sample of a study of shared clonotypes between healthy human individuals. Assay: immunoSEQ multiplex PCR; the TCRdb copy retains only in-frame clones and omits some. The sample shows 950,000 to 1,300,000 clones, 65% to 75% of them seen only once. Sequencing used memory CD4+ T cells sorted from blood. The receptor source for this set is a man between 18 and 29 years old in good health. Both conserved end residues are part of each CDR3. The D gene is left open where the match is weak. A clone size is listed for some rows: how often the clone was seen (once, few, many), or a class if it is expanded.

>TRBV28|TRBJ1-1|.|.
TGTGCCAGCAGTTTAACCAGTGAAGCTTTCTTT
CASSLTSEAFF
>TRBV5-6|TRBJ1-2|.|.
TGTGCCAGCAGCCCTACAGGGAAGGAAGGCTACACCTTC
CASSPTGKEGYTF
>TRBV6-5|TRBJ2-7|.|.
TGTGCCAGCAGTTACTCGCCCGGAGACCATACCTACGAGCAGTACTTC
CASSYSPGDHTYEQYF
>TRBV28|TRBJ1-3|.|.
TGTGCCAGCAGTACCGTTGGTCACTCTGGAAACACCATATATTTT
CASSTVGHSGNTIYF
>TRBV7-2|TRBJ2-1|.|.
TGTGCCAGCAGCTCAGACCGGGGGAGCGGTAACAGGAGGTTCTTC
CASSSDRGSGNRRFF
>TRBV5-6|TRBJ2-1|.|TRBD1
TGTGCCAGCAGCTTGGGCCCTCGGGACAGGGCAAGACAAGAGCAGTTCTTC
CASSLGPRDRARQEQFF
>TRBV6-1|TRBJ1-5|.|.
TGTGCCAGCAGTGAAGTCCGGGGCTATCAGCCCCAGCATTTT
CASSEVRGYQPQHF
>TRBV7-2|TRBJ1-2|.|.
TGTGCCAGCAGCTTAGTGGTCAGAGTCAACTATGGCTACACCTTC
CASSLVVRVNYGYTF
>TRBV28|TRBJ1-2|.|TRBD1
TGTGCCAGCAGTTCCGGGACAGGGGCCGGCTACACCTTC
CASSSGTGAGYTF
>TRBV7-2|TRBJ1-2|.|.
TGTGCCAGCAGCTTAGGGCCTGCTAACTATGGCTACACCTTC
CASSLGPANYGYTF
>TRBV6-6|TRBJ1-1|few|.
TGTGCCAGCAGTGGGGGTGCCGGGGGCACTGAAGCTTTCTTT
CASSGGAGGTEAFF
>TRBV4-3|TRBJ1-3|.|.
TGCGCCAGCAGCCCCGAGGTTGGAAACACCATATATTTT
CASSPEVGNTIYF
>TRBV6-6|TRBJ2-7|.|.
TGCGCTACGGGGGTGTCCTACGAGCAGTACTTC
CATGVSYEQYF
>TRBV9|TRBJ1-3|.|.
TGTGCCAGCAAGTCCGGTGTCGGGACTGGAAACACCATATATTTT
CASKSGVGTGNTIYF
>TRBV18|TRBJ2-5|.|TRBD1
TGTGCCAGCTCACCACTCCAGGGGGCGCGGGAGACCCAGTACTTC
CASSPLQGARETQYF
>TRBV19|TRBJ1-6|.|TRBD1
TGTGCCAGTAGCAGACAGGGGGATTTGTATAATTCACCCCTCCACTTT
CASSRQGDLYNSPLHF
>TRBV11-2|TRBJ1-6|.|.
TGTGCCAGCAGCTTAGTGCGTTCACCCCTCCACTTT
CASSLVRSPLHF
>TRBV7-2|TRBJ2-5|.|.
TGTGCCAGCAGCTTCGTGGGGGCCCCACAAGAGACCCAGTACTTC
CASSFVGAPQETQYF
>TRBV19|TRBJ1-5|.|.
TGTGCCAGTAGTAAGGTGGGCAATCAGCCCCAGCATTTT
CASSKVGNQPQHF
>TRBV10-2|TRBJ2-7|.|.
TGCGCCAGCAAGACGACCGCCCACGAGCAGTACTTC
CASKTTAHEQYF
>TRBV6-5|TRBJ2-7|.|.
TGTGCCAGCAGCCGAGGACCCAGCTCCTACGAGCAGTACTTC
CASSRGPSSYEQYF
>TRBV14|TRBJ1-6|.|TRBD1
TGTGCCAGCAGCCGGTGGACAGGGGAGAATTCACCCCTCCACTTT
CASSRWTGENSPLHF
>TRBV25-1|TRBJ1-3|.|.
TGTGCCAGCAGTGTTGGCTCTGGAAACACCATATATTTT
CASSVGSGNTIYF
>TRBV21-1|TRBJ2-7|few|.
TGTGCCTCCCGTAGGTTCTCCTACGAGCAGTACTTC
CASRRFSYEQYF
>TRBV11-1|TRBJ1-1|few|TRBD1
TGTGCCAGCAGCTTAGGACAGGGGGCGAACACTGAAGCTTTCTTT
CASSLGQGANTEAFF
>TRBV7-9|TRBJ2-3|many|.
TGTGCCAGCAGCTTAGACCGCGGGAAGGGAACAGATACGCAGTATTTT
CASSLDRGKGTDTQYF
>TRBV5-5|TRBJ2-7|.|TRBD1
TGTGCCAGCAGCTCGTCCGGGACAGCCATCTACGAGCAGTACTTC
CASSSSGTAIYEQYF
>TRBV6-5|TRBJ1-2|.|.
TGTGCCAGCAGACCCCCGGGCGGGGTCTATGGCTACACCTTC
CASRPPGGVYGYTF
>TRBV4-1|TRBJ2-7|.|TRBD1
TGCGCCAGCAGCCAAGGGATTAGGGACAGGGGCAAGTACTTC
CASSQGIRDRGKYF
>TRBV7-9|TRBJ2-1|few|.
TGTGCCAGCAGCCCCGCGGGTTCCCACTACAATGAGCAGTTCTTC
CASSPAGSHYNEQFF
>TRBV5-4|TRBJ1-2|.|.
TGTGCCAGCAGCCGGGGCTTAAACTATGGCTACACCTTC
CASSRGLNYGYTF
>TRBV6-1|TRBJ1-2|.|.
TGTGCCAGCAGTGCAGCGGAGACTCGACCGGGGGCGGGCTATGGCTACACCTTC
CASSAAETRPGAGYGYTF
>TRBV5-1|TRBJ1-1|.|.
TGCGCCAGCAGCTTGTGGGCAGAGAAACTGAACACTGAAGCTTTCTTT
CASSLWAEKLNTEAFF
>TRBV7-7|TRBJ1-3|.|.
TGTGCTAGCAGTTTAACAGCGGGCTCTGGAAACACCATATATTTT
CASSLTAGSGNTIYF
>TRBV2|TRBJ1-3|few|.
TGTGCCAGCACTCCGGAAGCTGGAAACACCATATATTTT
CASTPEAGNTIYF
>TRBV6-6|TRBJ2-7|.|.
TGTGCCAGCAGTTACTCGAGGGTCTACGAGCAGTACTTC
CASSYSRVYEQYF
>TRBV5-1|TRBJ2-3|.|TRBD2
TGCGCCAGCAGCTTGTCGGGGGGAGCCGATACGCAGTATTTT
CASSLSGGADTQYF
>TRBV18|TRBJ1-2|.|.
TGTGCCAGCTCCCCCGGGCGGGAAAAGAATGGCTACACCTTC
CASSPGREKNGYTF
>TRBV30|TRBJ2-2|many|.
TGTGCCTGGACCCCTATGACCGGGGAGCTGTTTTTT
CAWTPMTGELFF
>TRBV19|TRBJ1-3|.|TRBD1
TGTGCCAGTAGTGTTACCGGGACAGGAGGAAACACCATATATTTT
CASSVTGTGGNTIYF
>TRBV18|TRBJ1-4|.|.
TGTGCCAGCTTCGGATGGGGCGAGGATGAAAAACTGTTTTTT
CASFGWGEDEKLFF
>TRBV4-1|TRBJ1-4|.|.
TGCGCCAGCAGCCAAGTCAGGGCCAGGGGAAGGGAAAAACTGTTTTTT
CASSQVRARGREKLFF
>TRBV5-1|TRBJ1-4|once|.
TGCGCCAGCAGCTTGGCCGGGCAGGGGTATGAAAAACTGTTTTTT
CASSLAGQGYEKLFF
>TRBV5-4|TRBJ2-2|.|TRBD2
TGTGCCAGCAGCGGGACTAGCGGGAGGAGTGTTGGGGAGCTGTTTTTT
CASSGTSGRSVGELFF
>TRBV28|TRBJ2-4|many|TRBD1
TGTGCCAGCAGGCCGACAGGGACCAAAAACATTCAGTACTTC
CASRPTGTKNIQYF
>TRBV7-9|TRBJ1-6|few|.
TGTGCCAGCAGCTCTCAGATGGGTTCACCCCTCCACTTT
CASSSQMGSPLHF
>TRBV5-4|TRBJ2-5|.|TRBD2
TGTGCCAGCAGCTTGGCAGGGACTAGCGGGGGGGCGGAAGAGACCCAGTACTTC
CASSLAGTSGGAEETQYF
>TRBV2|TRBJ1-2|.|.
TGTGCCAGCAGTGAAGAATACAGGGTTGGCTACACCTTC
CASSEEYRVGYTF
>TRBV7-2|TRBJ2-1|.|TRBD2
TGTGCCAGCGGGAGGGGAACTACTGAGCAGTTCTTC
CASGRGTTEQFF
>TRBV4-3|TRBJ2-6|.|.
TGCGCCAGCAGCCAAGCCCTTGCGAGGGGTAGCTCTGGGGCCAACGTCCTGACTTTC
CASSQALARGSSGANVLTF
>TRBV19|TRBJ1-3|.|.
TGTGCCAGTAGTATATCGACAGGCAAAGGAAACACCATATATTTT
CASSISTGKGNTIYF
>TRBV6-6|TRBJ1-6|.|.
TGTGCCAGCAGTTACTCGAGGGTGGCCTATAATTCACCCCTCCACTTT
CASSYSRVAYNSPLHF
>TRBV5-1|TRBJ2-5|.|.
TGCGCCAGCAGTATTACAGGACTTCCGGAGACCCAGTACTTC
CASSITGLPETQYF
>TRBV2|TRBJ2-5|few|.
TGTGCCAGCGGTCGACAGGAAGAGACCCAGTACTTC
CASGRQEETQYF
>TRBV7-2|TRBJ2-7|.|.
TGTGCCAGCGTTAAAACCGGGACACAAACCTACGAGCAGTACTTC
CASVKTGTQTYEQYF
>TRBV25-1|TRBJ2-3|.|.
TGTGCCAGCAGTATTGGGGCGGGGATCCGGGGAGATACGCAGTATTTT
CASSIGAGIRGDTQYF
>TRBV6-4|TRBJ1-2|.|.
TGTGCCAGCAGACCCGACAGAAGTACTAACTATGGCTACACCTTC
CASRPDRSTNYGYTF
>TRBV19|TRBJ2-5|.|.
TGTGCCAGTAGTATAGGGGGTGGACAGTCCCAAGAGACCCAGTACTTC
CASSIGGGQSQETQYF